Reported below is one T cell receptor (beta chain). The target antigen is unknown. Assay used: immunoSEQ multiplex PCR; TCRdb lists only in-frame clones, some missing. The sample contains more than 85,000 clones, roughly 91% of which appear only once. Per germline, CDR1 SEHNR and CDR2 FQNEAQ (reference sequence). V lost 5 bases to trimming and J lost 6 bases, with 14 bases between them. The CDR3 is 14 amino acids. This entry comes from a study of graft-versus-host responses after intestinal transplantation. Study-level background: Recipients obtained multivisceral, liver-intestinal, or isolated intestinal transplants. Every recipient underwent anti-thymocyte globulin induction, then tacrolimus and steroids for two to four years. Study-wide findings and caveats: The authors found GvH clones in recipient marrow, some appearing first in ileum or blood. HvG clone declines early post-transplant were associated with peak circulating GvH levels.

The sequence was collected from a human donor who received an intestinal transplant. This rearrangement joins TRBV7-9 to TRBJ1-5; no clear D. Sequenced material: unstimulated CD8+ T cells sorted from spleen or lymph node cells, taken before intestinal transplant. The CDR3 DNA reads TGTGCCAGCAGCGGAGGGATGGGGATTCAGCCCCAGCATTTT. Translating gives CASSGGMGIQPQHF.